A selection of T cell receptor beta chains follows, all from one sample in a study of early T cells in non-severe SARS-CoV-2 infection. A single record per CDR3 protein comes from TCRdb applying MiXCR to the 5' RACE reads. The sample holds 65,000 to 80,000 distinct CDR3 sequences, 13% seen once. Material: whole blood. Source of these receptors: an adult who was a healthcare worker with PCR-confirmed SARS-CoV-2 infection or an uninfected control (not recorded which). Each CDR3 is given with its conserved first and last residue. Fields, in order: V gene, J gene, D gene, clone size, CDR3 protein, CDR3 DNA. A D gene is named only where the DNA matches it firmly. Size tells how often a clone was seen (once, few, many) or the class of an expanded clone, and some rows leave it out.

V gene: TRBV29-1
J gene: TRBJ2-2
D gene: TRBD1
clone size: -
CDR3 protein: CSPRTGEGGGELFF
CDR3 DNA: TGCAGCCCGAGGACAGGGGAAGGAGGCGGGGAGCTGTTTTTT

V gene: TRBV5-5
J gene: TRBJ1-5
D gene: TRBD1
clone size: many
CDR3 protein: CASSLTGVRSNQPQHF
CDR3 DNA: TGTGCCAGCAGCTTGACAGGGGTGAGGAGCAATCAGCCCCAGCATTTT

V gene: TRBV5-1
J gene: TRBJ1-1
D gene: -
clone size: -
CDR3 protein: CASKGGDLNTEAFF
CDR3 DNA: TGCGCCAGCAAGGGTGGGGATTTGAACACTGAAGCTTTCTTT

V gene: TRBV19
J gene: TRBJ1-4
D gene: -
clone size: few
CDR3 protein: CASSPRGGEKLFF
CDR3 DNA: TGTGCCAGTAGCCCGAGGGGGGGTGAAAAACTGTTTTTT

V gene: TRBV12-3/TRBV12-4
J gene: TRBJ2-7
D gene: -
clone size: few
CDR3 protein: CASSSARDRIRGYF
CDR3 DNA: TGTGCCAGCAGTTCCGCAAGAGACAGAATCCGGGGGTACTTC

V gene: TRBV11-2
J gene: TRBJ2-7
D gene: -
clone size: -
CDR3 protein: CASSLDLLSLYF
CDR3 DNA: TGTGCCAGCAGCTTAGATCTGCTCAGCCTCTACTTC

V gene: TRBV6-5
J gene: TRBJ1-3
D gene: -
clone size: once
CDR3 protein: CASSYDTVGNTIYF
CDR3 DNA: TGTGCCAGCAGTTACGATACAGTAGGAAACACCATATATTTT

V gene: TRBV29-1
J gene: TRBJ1-2
D gene: TRBD1
clone size: -
CDR3 protein: CSVESGDRDPRKYGYTF
CDR3 DNA: TGCAGCGTTGAAAGCGGGGACAGGGACCCGCGGAAATATGGCTACACCTTC

V gene: TRBV20-1
J gene: TRBJ1-6
D gene: TRBD1
clone size: -
CDR3 protein: CSARDRQGGSSYNSPLHF
CDR3 DNA: TGCAGTGCTAGAGATAGACAGGGGGGTAGCTCCTATAATTCACCCCTCCACTTT

V gene: TRBV29-1
J gene: TRBJ2-3
D gene: -
clone size: few
CDR3 protein: CSLEVGHPDTQYF
CDR3 DNA: TGCAGCCTTGAAGTTGGTCATCCAGATACGCAGTATTTT

V gene: TRBV5-6
J gene: TRBJ2-1
D gene: -
clone size: few
CDR3 protein: CASSLEVGGVSNEQFF
CDR3 DNA: TGTGCCAGCAGCTTGGAAGTGGGAGGAGTATCCAATGAGCAGTTCTTC

V gene: TRBV20-1
J gene: TRBJ1-1
D gene: -
clone size: -
CDR3 protein: CSARGGLGTEAFF
CDR3 DNA: TGCAGTGCTAGAGGGGGGTTGGGAACTGAAGCTTTCTTC

V gene: TRBV30
J gene: TRBJ2-7
D gene: TRBD2
clone size: few
CDR3 protein: CAWDPPSGRRVSYEQYF
CDR3 DNA: TGTGCCTGGGATCCTCCTAGCGGGCGAAGGGTCTCCTACGAGCAGTACTTC

V gene: TRBV5-5
J gene: TRBJ2-7
D gene: TRBD2
clone size: many
CDR3 protein: CASSSAGTRLYEQYF
CDR3 DNA: TGTGCCAGCAGCTCGGCCGGGACTAGACTTTACGAGCAGTACTTC

V gene: TRBV10-3
J gene: TRBJ2-7
D gene: -
clone size: many
CDR3 protein: CAISGDGTYEQYF
CDR3 DNA: TGTGCCATCAGTGGGGACGGGACCTACGAGCAGTACTTC

V gene: TRBV27
J gene: TRBJ2-7
D gene: TRBD1
clone size: few
CDR3 protein: CASSYRDRGYEQYF
CDR3 DNA: TGTGCCAGCAGTTACCGGGACAGGGGCTACGAGCAGTACTTC

V gene: TRBV29-1
J gene: TRBJ2-1
D gene: TRBD2
clone size: -
CDR3 protein: CSVDLAGEPREQFF
CDR3 DNA: TGCAGCGTTGATTTGGCGGGGGAGCCGAGGGAGCAGTTCTTC

V gene: TRBV6-5
J gene: TRBJ1-2
D gene: -
clone size: many
CDR3 protein: CASRTGSAGYTF
CDR3 DNA: TGTGCCAGCAGGACAGGTTCGGCTGGCTACACCTTC

V gene: TRBV30
J gene: TRBJ1-4
D gene: TRBD1
clone size: -
CDR3 protein: CAWSIGTGEKLFF
CDR3 DNA: TGTGCCTGGAGCATAGGGACAGGGGAAAAACTGTTTTTT

V gene: TRBV3-1
J gene: TRBJ2-2
D gene: TRBD2
clone size: few
CDR3 protein: CASSSRTSGPTGELFF
CDR3 DNA: TGTGCCAGCAGCTCCAGGACTAGCGGGCCTACCGGGGAGCTGTTTTTT

V gene: TRBV7-3
J gene: TRBJ2-1
D gene: -
clone size: few
CDR3 protein: CASSHPGNEQFF
CDR3 DNA: TGTGCCAGCAGCCACCCGGGCAATGAGCAGTTCTTC

V gene: TRBV29-1
J gene: TRBJ2-7
D gene: -
clone size: -
CDR3 protein: CSGLAGTDEQYF
CDR3 DNA: TGCAGCGGGCTAGCAGGTACCGACGAGCAGTACTTC

V gene: TRBV7-9
J gene: TRBJ2-7
D gene: TRBD1
clone size: many
CDR3 protein: CASSLVVVAWTGLSEQYF
CDR3 DNA: TGTGCCAGCAGCTTAGTAGTAGTAGCCTGGACAGGGTTAAGCGAGCAGTACTTC

V gene: TRBV28
J gene: TRBJ2-2
D gene: TRBD2
clone size: few
CDR3 protein: CASSRTSENTGELFF
CDR3 DNA: TGTGCCAGCAGTCGGACTAGCGAGAACACCGGGGAGCTGTTTTTT

V gene: TRBV5-6
J gene: TRBJ2-7
D gene: -
clone size: few
CDR3 protein: CASRDHTGASYEQYF
CDR3 DNA: TGTGCCAGCAGGGACCATACGGGGGCCAGCTACGAGCAGTACTTC

V gene: TRBV6-1
J gene: TRBJ1-5
D gene: -
clone size: few
CDR3 protein: CASSERSRNNQPQHF
CDR3 DNA: TGTGCCAGCAGTGAAAGGTCCAGAAACAATCAGCCCCAGCATTTT

V gene: TRBV20-1
J gene: TRBJ1-5
D gene: -
clone size: few
CDR3 protein: CSAPNSAGNQPQHF
CDR3 DNA: TGCAGTGCCCCCAACAGTGCGGGCAATCAGCCCCAGCATTTT

V gene: TRBV3-1
J gene: TRBJ1-1
D gene: -
clone size: many
CDR3 protein: CASSQVDTEAFF
CDR3 DNA: TGTGCCAGCAGCCAAGTCGACACTGAAGCTTTCTTT

V gene: TRBV9
J gene: TRBJ2-5
D gene: -
clone size: few
CDR3 protein: CASSVDTLETQYF
CDR3 DNA: TGTGCCAGCAGCGTGGACACGCTTGAGACCCAGTACTTC

V gene: TRBV20-1
J gene: TRBJ1-4
D gene: TRBD1
clone size: -
CDR3 protein: CSAPDRGWELFF
CDR3 DNA: TGCAGTGCACCGGACAGGGGATGGGAACTGTTTTTT

V gene: TRBV12-3/TRBV12-4
J gene: TRBJ1-1
D gene: -
clone size: -
CDR3 protein: CASSIQLGTEAFF
CDR3 DNA: TGTGCCAGCAGTATACAGTTGGGCACTGAAGCTTTCTTT

V gene: TRBV7-2
J gene: TRBJ1-3
D gene: -
clone size: -
CDR3 protein: CASSLGGHSGNTIYF
CDR3 DNA: TGTGCCAGCAGTCTGGGCGGCCATTCAGGAAACACCATATATTTT

V gene: TRBV6-1
J gene: TRBJ2-1
D gene: TRBD2
clone size: many
CDR3 protein: CASSERGVLYYNEQFF
CDR3 DNA: TGTGCCAGCAGCGAGCGGGGGGTCTTGTACTACAATGAGCAGTTCTTC

V gene: TRBV11-2
J gene: TRBJ1-6
D gene: -
clone size: few
CDR3 protein: CASSTNRVSPLHF
CDR3 DNA: TGTGCCAGCAGCACCAACAGGGTCTCACCCCTCCACTTT

V gene: TRBV18
J gene: TRBJ1-5
D gene: -
clone size: -
CDR3 protein: CASSPVTRSNQPQHF
CDR3 DNA: TGTGCCAGCTCACCGGTGACCAGGAGCAATCAGCCCCAGCATTTT

V gene: TRBV7-2
J gene: TRBJ2-3
D gene: TRBD2
clone size: -
CDR3 protein: CASRGTSGTTDTQYF
CDR3 DNA: TGTGCCAGCAGGGGGACTAGCGGGACCACAGATACGCAGTATTTT

V gene: TRBV7-2
J gene: TRBJ1-6
D gene: -
clone size: few
CDR3 protein: CASSLGEVDSPLHF
CDR3 DNA: TGTGCCAGCAGCTTAGGGGAGGTGGATTCACCCCTCCACTTT

V gene: TRBV24-1
J gene: TRBJ2-7
D gene: -
clone size: few
CDR3 protein: CATSEGTLSRQYF
CDR3 DNA: TGTGCCACCAGTGAGGGGACCCTAAGCCGGCAGTACTTC

V gene: TRBV20-1
J gene: TRBJ2-3
D gene: -
clone size: -
CDR3 protein: CSARVPRGTDTQYF
CDR3 DNA: TGCAGTGCTAGGGTCCCTCGGGGCACAGATACGCAGTATTTT

V gene: TRBV28
J gene: TRBJ1-1
D gene: -
clone size: many
CDR3 protein: CASSLRWDEAFF
CDR3 DNA: TGTGCCAGCAGTTTAAGATGGGACGAAGCTTTCTTT

V gene: TRBV7-6
J gene: TRBJ1-1
D gene: TRBD1
clone size: many
CDR3 protein: CASSLDRANTEAFF
CDR3 DNA: TGTGCCAGCAGCTTGGACAGGGCGAACACTGAAGCTTTCTTT

V gene: TRBV3-1
J gene: TRBJ2-5
D gene: -
clone size: -
CDR3 protein: CASSQRLETQYF
CDR3 DNA: TGTGCCAGCAGCCAACGGCTAGAGACCCAGTACTTC

V gene: TRBV7-8
J gene: TRBJ2-1
D gene: -
clone size: many
CDR3 protein: CASSLTGSAGAAQRQFF
CDR3 DNA: TGTGCCAGCAGCTTGACCGGGTCGGCAGGGGCCGCCCAACGGCAGTTCTTC

V gene: TRBV28
J gene: TRBJ2-1
D gene: -
clone size: few
CDR3 protein: CASIPRGAPHNEQFF
CDR3 DNA: TGTGCCAGCATCCCTAGGGGGGCTCCACACAATGAGCAGTTCTTC

V gene: TRBV2
J gene: TRBJ2-3
D gene: TRBD2
clone size: many
CDR3 protein: CASRGTSGRTDTQYF
CDR3 DNA: TGTGCCAGCAGGGGGACTAGCGGGAGGACAGATACGCAGTATTTT

V gene: TRBV5-1
J gene: TRBJ2-1
D gene: -
clone size: few
CDR3 protein: CASSLGSGPGEQFF
CDR3 DNA: TGCGCCAGCAGCTTGGGCTCAGGCCCAGGTGAGCAGTTCTTC

V gene: TRBV5-4
J gene: TRBJ2-5
D gene: -
clone size: -
CDR3 protein: CASSSPTQGETQYF
CDR3 DNA: TGTGCCAGCAGCTCCCCGACACAAGGGGAGACCCAGTACTTC

V gene: TRBV7-2
J gene: TRBJ2-3
D gene: TRBD2
clone size: -
CDR3 protein: CASSLGAGVGTDTQYF
CDR3 DNA: TGTGCCAGCAGCTTAGGGGCGGGAGTCGGGACAGATACGCAGTATTTT

V gene: TRBV20-1
J gene: TRBJ1-6
D gene: -
clone size: -
CDR3 protein: CSARNGGNSPLHF
CDR3 DNA: TGCAGTGCTAGAAACGGGGGGAATTCACCCCTCCACTTT

V gene: TRBV10-1
J gene: TRBJ2-3
D gene: -
clone size: few
CDR3 protein: CASSECGYRTDTQYF
CDR3 DNA: TGCGCCAGCAGTGAGTGTGGTTACCGCACAGATACGCAGTATTTT

V gene: TRBV6-6
J gene: TRBJ1-1
D gene: -
clone size: -
CDR3 protein: CASSYVGREEPEAFF
CDR3 DNA: TGTGCCAGCAGTTACGTCGGCAGAGAAGAGCCTGAAGCTTTCTTT

V gene: TRBV7-9
J gene: TRBJ2-7
D gene: -
clone size: few
CDR3 protein: CASSRGTDPSEQYF
CDR3 DNA: TGTGCCAGCAGCCGCGGGACTGACCCGTCCGAGCAGTACTTC

V gene: TRBV12-3/TRBV12-4
J gene: TRBJ1-3
D gene: TRBD1
clone size: -
CDR3 protein: CASSLRDRGGNTIYF
CDR3 DNA: TGTGCCAGCAGTTTGAGGGACAGGGGAGGAAACACCATATATTTT

V gene: TRBV10-1
J gene: TRBJ1-1
D gene: -
clone size: few
CDR3 protein: CASSGSRGSGSEAFF
CDR3 DNA: TGCGCCAGCAGTGGCTCCCGGGGAAGCGGCTCTGAAGCTTTCTTT